This T cell receptor beta chain originates from a study of T cells after yellow fever vaccination. Study at large: Those fractions that held only low numbers of cells were prepared using the SMART-Seq v4 Ultra Low Input RNA kit.

Template-switching 5'RACE yielded the TCR cDNA; a universal primer site and UMIs were added in the process. TCRdb used MiXCR to reprocess the 5' RACE reads, holding one entry per CDR3 protein. The table shows some 300,000 distinct CDR3 sequences, with approximately 10% occurring only once. General study results and limits: Subsequent to the booster, the majority of primary-vaccination clones reappeared (around 95% CD4, 85% to 90% CD8). The appearance of a small share of clonotypes in both CD4 and CD8 compartments was observed.

The CDR3 contains 13 residues. V lost 1 base and J 8 bases, leaving 14 bases between the germline ends. Germline V gives CDR1 DFQATT, CDR2 SNEGSKA (reference sequence). In its sample, this clonotype was seen many times. The antigen remains undetermined. The receptor was derived from a man younger than 30 who received the YFV17D yellow fever vaccine. This specimen was CD4+ T cells sorted from PBMCs, taken 5 days after the yellow fever booster vaccination. The chain has TRBV20-1 and TRBJ1-2, with a weak D call TRBD1 (5 bases). The CDR3 DNA follows: TGCAGTGCTAGAGCAGGGTCAGTGGAAGGCTACACCTTC. Encoded protein: CSARAGSVEGYTF.